A single T cell receptor beta chain is shown here with its context. Its specificity is not known. This entry is derived from a study of beta chain features in type 1 diabetes. Study-level information: Healthy donors and patients had similar age, gender and cell yields. Findings and limits, study-wide: TCRB CDR3 length was moderately but significantly reduced in all four CD4+ subsets of Type 1 diabetes patients.

Germline loops: CDR1 LNHDA, CDR2 SQIVND (reference sequence). The germline V and J ends were trimmed by 4 bases and 2 bases, with 18 bases remaining between them. CDR3 length: 17 residues. Expressed TCRB transcripts were sequenced because the isolated RNA had all been reverse transcribed beforehand. The data were produced by immunoSEQ multiplex PCR, yet TCRdb's version contains in-frame clones alone and is incomplete. The data show some 160,000 clones, with around 9% seen just once and approximately 0.7% held by the top ten. The sequencing input was central memory CD4+ T cells from blood. The V and J genes are TRBV19 and TRBJ1-5, with D unresolved. The source of this sequence is a woman between 25 and 40 years old with type 1 diabetes. The CDR3 nucleotides are TGTGCCAGTAGTACCCCCGGCGGGAACCGAGGCAATCAGCCCCAGCATTTT. Protein sequence: CASSTPGGNRGNQPQHF.